What follows describes a single TCR beta chain. Its antigen is not identified. The data originate from a study of human T cells and chemical hapten exposure. Overall study findings and caveats: Counts of TCRs above 1 in 1000 frequency stayed unchanged with DPC sensitization.

Each cDNA molecule in the library carried unique molecular identifiers. MiXCR, applied by TCRdb to the RACE reads, yields one record per CDR3 protein. The sample has about 360,000 distinct CDR3 sequences, roughly 4.8% seen once. The time point: patch test 1, 2 weeks after DPC sensitization. Treatment noted: therapeutic diphenylcyclopropenone sensitization with weekly scalp DPC. Researchers sampled blood before each patch test went on. The template was total RNA from unfractionated whole blood. This CDR3 has 14 residues. Germline CDR1 is SQVTM and CDR2 is ANQGSEA. Losses at the gene ends were 7 bases for V and 7 bases for J; bases not matched to a gene: 11.

The clonotype comes from a woman in her forties or fifties with alopecia areata. Some clones in this sample may be carry-over from other donors' samples. Sequenced here: whole blood, sampled in connection with sensitization to the hapten diphenylcyclopropenone (DPC). The V gene is TRBV29-1, the J gene TRBJ2-5, with 11 positions matching TRBD1. This CDR3 reads CSATGTGGLGTQYF. As DNA, the CDR3 is TGCAGCGCTACCGGGACAGGGGGACTCGGGACCCAGTACTTC.